The rows below give T cell receptor beta chains drawn from one sample of a study of shared clonotypes between healthy human individuals. Sequencing used immunoSEQ multiplex PCR; TCRdb keeps in-frame clones, though not all of them. The sample has roughly 1,800,000 clones, about 95% seen once. Sequences were obtained from naive CD8+ T cells sorted from blood. The receptors derive from a man between 18 and 35 years old in good health. CDR3s include the opening cysteine and the closing phenylalanine or tryptophan. Each record gives: J gene, CDR3 length, clone size, D gene, V gene, CDR3 protein, CDR3 DNA. A D gene is named only where the DNA matches it firmly. Size tells how often a clone was seen (once, few, many) or the class of an expanded clone, and some rows leave it out.

>TRBJ2-7|13|.|.|TRBV7-2
CASSFYYSYEQYF
TGTGCCAGCAGCTTCTATTACTCCTACGAGCAGTACTTC
>TRBJ1-2|14|once|.|TRBV27
CASTHLGGNYGYTF
TGTGCCAGCACCCACCTCGGGGGTAACTATGGCTACACCTTC
>TRBJ2-1|14|.|TRBD2|TRBV5-1
CASSSSLLAGEQFF
TGCGCCAGCAGCTCATCCCTACTAGCGGGAGAGCAGTTCTTC
>TRBJ2-7|15|.|TRBD2|TRBV4-1
CASSKTSGDIYEQYF
TGCGCCAGCAGCAAAACTAGCGGGGACATCTACGAGCAGTACTTC
>TRBJ1-4|15|.|.|TRBV5-4
CASSSRARVGEKLFF
TGTGCCAGCAGCTCGCGGGCTCGAGTAGGGGAAAAACTGTTTTTT
>TRBJ2-4|12|.|TRBD2|TRBV29-1
CSVESGGPIQYF
TGCAGCGTTGAGAGCGGGGGCCCCATTCAGTACTTC
>TRBJ2-7|14|.|.|TRBV28
CASSLAGATDEQYF
TGTGCCAGCAGTTTAGCGGGGGCTACGGATGAGCAGTACTTC
>TRBJ1-2|13|.|.|TRBV6-6
CASSYAEGYGYTF
TGTGCCAGCAGTTACGCTGAGGGCTATGGCTACACCTTC
>TRBJ2-2|16|.|TRBD1|TRBV7-9
CASSLADRVATGELFF
TGTGCCAGCAGCTTAGCCGACAGGGTGGCCACCGGGGAGCTGTTTTTT
>TRBJ1-2|14|.|.|TRBV27
CASKRGGIVDGYTF
TGTGCCAGCAAACGGGGAGGTATTGTAGATGGCTACACCTTC
>TRBJ2-3|13|.|TRBD1|TRBV5-1
CASSLLGGDTQYF
TGCGCCAGCAGCTTACTAGGGGGCGATACGCAGTATTTT
>TRBJ2-1|16|.|TRBD1|TRBV7-6
CASSRSTGTGDNEQFF
TGTGCCAGCAGCCGTTCCACCGGGACAGGGGACAATGAGCAGTTCTTC
>TRBJ2-2|16|.|.|TRBV7-6
CASSLGYGRNTGELFF
TGTGCCAGCAGCTTAGGGTACGGGAGGAACACCGGGGAGCTGTTTTTT
>TRBJ1-1|17|.|.|TRBV7-9
CASSTLQGFPLNTEAFF
TGTGCCAGCAGCACATTACAGGGTTTCCCTTTGAACACTGAAGCTTTCTTT
>TRBJ1-1|16|.|.|TRBV28
CASIPRTAQRATEAFF
TGTGCCAGCATCCCTCGGACAGCTCAGAGAGCCACTGAAGCTTTCTTT
>TRBJ1-4|12|.|.|TRBV19
CASTLLNEKLFF
TGTGCCAGTACACTCCTTAATGAAAAACTGTTTTTT
>TRBJ1-1|16|.|TRBD1|TRBV5-1
CASSLGWSGGEAEAFF
TGCGCCAGCAGCTTGGGGTGGTCAGGGGGCGAAGCTGAAGCTTTCTTT
>TRBJ1-5|14|few|.|TRBV30
CAWSVGQGNQPQHF
TGTGCCTGGAGTGTTGGGCAGGGGAATCAGCCCCAGCATTTT
>TRBJ1-5|14|.|TRBD1|TRBV6-1
CASSNRGSNQPQHF
TGTGCCAGCAGCAACAGGGGGAGCAATCAGCCCCAGCATTTT
>TRBJ2-3|15|.|TRBD2|TRBV27
CASSFLSGGADTQYF
TGTGCCAGCAGTTTCCTGTCCGGGGGGGCAGATACGCAGTATTTT
>TRBJ1-6|17|.|.|TRBV28
CASRQKQASSYNSPLHF
TGTGCCAGCAGGCAAAAACAGGCAAGCTCCTATAATTCACCCCTCCACTTT
>TRBJ2-7|13|.|.|TRBV10-3
CAISDDQHYEQYF
TGTGCCATCAGTGACGACCAACACTACGAGCAGTACTTC
>TRBJ1-5|15|.|.|TRBV11-2
CASSLTTVYYQPQHF
TGTGCCAGCAGCCTAACGACAGTATATTATCAGCCCCAGCATTTT